Listed below are T cell receptor beta chains from one sample, sequenced in a study of blood T cell repertoires in COVID-19. Libraries were prepared by immunoSEQ multiplex PCR; TCRdb keeps only in-frame clonotypes and omits some of them. The sample shows over 50,000 clones, about 82% of them seen only once. Sequenced material: peripheral blood. All receptors derive from a man aged 70-80 years with active COVID-19. The CDR3 runs from the conserved cysteine through the conserved F or W. D genes are given only for firm matches. Not all rows give a size; the values are once, few, many and, for expanded clones, a class.

j_call v_call cdr3_length clone_size d_call cdr3_aa cdr3_nt
TRBJ1-4 TRBV2 16 - TRBD1 CASSAPGQGRNEKLFF TGTGCCAGCAGTGCCCCGGGACAGGGGAGGAATGAAAAACTGTTTTTT
TRBJ2-2 TRBV7-7 13 once - CASSKGDTGELFF TGTGCTAGCAGTAAAGGGGACACCGGGGAGCTGTTTTTT
TRBJ1-1 TRBV18 15 - TRBD1 CASSPDRERNTEAFF TGTGCCAGCTCACCCGACAGGGAAAGGAACACTGAAGCTTTCTTT
TRBJ2-5 TRBV11-2 14 - - CASSLGTGGETQYF TGTGCCAGCAGCTTAGGAACGGGCGGGGAGACCCAGTACTTC
TRBJ2-1 TRBV23-1 15 - - CASSLSNQGGHEQFF TGCGCCAGCAGTCTCTCGAACCAGGGGGGCCATGAGCAGTTCTTC
TRBJ1-3 TRBV5-1 15 - TRBD1 CASNAGQGTGNTIYF TGCGCCAGCAACGCGGGACAGGGTACTGGAAACACCATATATTTT
TRBJ1-1 TRBV5-4 13 - - CASTPTANTEAFF TGTGCCAGCACCCCGACAGCGAACACTGAAGCTTTCTTT
TRBJ1-1 TRBV5-6 13 - - CASSGLGHKEAFF TGTGCCAGCAGCGGATTGGGACACAAAGAAGCTTTCTTT
TRBJ2-1 TRBV19 12 - - CASSILADEQFF TGTGCCAGTAGTATCCTAGCCGATGAGCAGTTCTTC
TRBJ1-3 TRBV7-8 16 - TRBD1 CASSLAGQSLGNTIYF TGTGCCAGCAGCTTAGCGGGACAGAGCTTAGGAAACACCATATATTTT
TRBJ2-5 TRBV5-6 16 - TRBD2 CASSLVGAGGQETQYF TGTGCCAGCAGCTTGGTTGGAGCGGGGGGGCAAGAGACCCAGTACTTC
TRBJ2-2 TRBV9 14 - - CASSAPPGERELFF TGTGCCAGCAGCGCCCCCCCCGGGGAACGGGAGCTGTTTTTT
TRBJ2-2 TRBV7-2 17 - - CASSRPAGKVGTGELFF TGTGCCAGCAGCCGCCCCGCGGGCAAGGTCGGCACCGGGGAGCTGTTTTTT
TRBJ2-1 TRBV7-3 16 once - CASSLRGQRVNNEQFF TGTGCCAGCAGCTTAAGGGGCCAGCGGGTCAACAATGAGCAGTTCTTC
TRBJ2-5 TRBV10-3 13 - - CAIRRGISETQYF TGTGCCATCAGAAGAGGGATTTCGGAGACCCAGTACTTC
TRBJ1-1 TRBV5-1 15 - - CASSPAFAGNTEAFF TGCGCCAGCAGCCCGGCGTTTGCGGGTAACACTGAAGCTTTCTTT
TRBJ2-2 TRBV9 13 - - CASSVVSTGELFF TGTGCCAGCAGCGTCGTATCCACCGGGGAGCTGTTTTTT
TRBJ1-1 TRBV5-8 13 - - CASSSTLINEAFF TGTGCCAGCAGCTCAACCCTAATTAATGAAGCTTTCTTT
TRBJ2-7 TRBV11-2 15 - - CASSPLQGWTYEQYF TGTGCCAGCAGCCCCTTACAGGGTTGGACTTACGAGCAGTACTTC
TRBJ1-2 TRBV3-1/TRBV3-2 14 - - CASSQGVGRRGYTF TGTGCCAGCAGCCAAGGGGTGGGCCGTCGTGGCTACACCTTC
TRBJ1-1 TRBV7-9 16 - TRBD1 CASSIGRTGEDTEAFF TGTGCCAGCAGCATAGGGAGGACAGGTGAGGACACTGAAGCTTTCTTT
TRBJ1-4 TRBV19 16 - TRBD1 CASSTTRTGFGEKLFF TGTGCCAGTAGTACTACCCGGACAGGGTTTGGCGAAAAACTGTTTTTT
TRBJ1-2 TRBV27 14 - TRBD1 CASSVYKGAYGYTF TGTGCCAGCTCAGTTTATAAGGGGGCCTATGGCTACACCTTC
TRBJ1-2 TRBV9 15 - - CASSARAGLSYGYTF TGTGCCAGCAGCGCTCGGGCAGGGTTAAGCTATGGCTACACCTTC
TRBJ2-1 TRBV15 17 - TRBD2 CATSRLAGDSSYNEQFF TGTGCCACCAGCCGCCTAGCGGGGGATAGCTCCTACAATGAGCAGTTCTTC
TRBJ1-3 TRBV5-6 16 - TRBD1 CASAIQQGASGNTIYF TGTGCCAGCGCCATCCAACAGGGGGCCTCTGGAAACACCATATATTTT
TRBJ2-3 TRBV11-2 12 - TRBD2 CASSSRGTSQYF TGTGCCAGCAGCTCGCGGGGGACTTCGCAGTATTTT
TRBJ1-1 TRBV6-2/TRBV6-3 14 - - CASSYRGTAVEAFF TGTGCCAGCAGTTACCGGGGAACCGCGGTCGAAGCTTTCTTT
TRBJ1-5 TRBV6-5 15 - TRBD1 CASSPRGQGSQPQHF TGTGCCAGCAGCCCCAGGGGGCAGGGAAGTCAGCCCCAGCATTTT
TRBJ1-1 TRBV7-3 14 - - CASSQTRISGEAFF TGTGCCAGCAGCCAAACAAGGATATCGGGTGAAGCTTTCTTT
TRBJ1-1 TRBV29-1 13 - - CSAGGAGNTEAFF TGCAGCGCTGGCGGGGCGGGGAACACTGAAGCTTTCTTT